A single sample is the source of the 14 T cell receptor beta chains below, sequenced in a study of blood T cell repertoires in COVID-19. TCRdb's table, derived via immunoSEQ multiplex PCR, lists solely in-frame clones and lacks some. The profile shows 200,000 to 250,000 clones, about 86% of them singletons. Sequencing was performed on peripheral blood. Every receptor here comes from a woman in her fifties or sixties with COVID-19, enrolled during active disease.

In DNA form, the CDR3 reads TGTGCCAGCACTAAGCTAGCGGGGGGATATGAGCAGTTCTTC. Translation: CASTKLAGGYEQFF. The chain carries TRBV2 and TRBJ2-1; TRBD2 aligns across 11 bases. The CDR3 spans 14 residues. The V gene's germline CDR1 is SNHLY and CDR2 FYNNEI. Trimming took 7 bases from V and 8 from J; bases not matched to a gene: 7.

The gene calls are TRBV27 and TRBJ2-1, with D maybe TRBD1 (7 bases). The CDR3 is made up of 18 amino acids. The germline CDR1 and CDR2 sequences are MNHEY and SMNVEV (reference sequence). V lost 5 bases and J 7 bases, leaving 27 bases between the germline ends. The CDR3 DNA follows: TGTGCCAGCAGTCCATTGACAGGGAGGTCTGAAGGAAAGAATGAGCAGTTCTTC. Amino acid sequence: CASSPLTGRSEGKNEQFF.

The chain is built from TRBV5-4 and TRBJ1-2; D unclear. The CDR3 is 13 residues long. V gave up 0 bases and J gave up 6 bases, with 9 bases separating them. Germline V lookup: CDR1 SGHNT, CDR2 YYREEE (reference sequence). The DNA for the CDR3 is TGTGCCAGCAGCTTGGTAGCAGAACATGGCTACACCTTC. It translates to CASSLVAEHGYTF.

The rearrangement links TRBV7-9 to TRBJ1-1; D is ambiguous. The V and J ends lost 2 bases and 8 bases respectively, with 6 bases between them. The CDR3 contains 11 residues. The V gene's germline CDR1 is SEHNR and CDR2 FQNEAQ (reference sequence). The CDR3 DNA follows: TGTGCCAGCAGCTTAATGGAGGAAGCTTTCTTT. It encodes CASSLMEEAFF.

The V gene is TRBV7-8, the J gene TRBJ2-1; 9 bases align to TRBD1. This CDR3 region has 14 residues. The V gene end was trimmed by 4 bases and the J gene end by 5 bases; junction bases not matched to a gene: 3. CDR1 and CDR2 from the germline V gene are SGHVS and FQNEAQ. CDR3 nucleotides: TGTGCCAGCAGCTCGGACAGGGGACACAATGAGCAGTTCTTC. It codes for CASSSDRGHNEQFF. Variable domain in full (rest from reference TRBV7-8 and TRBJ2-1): GAGVSQSPRYKVAKRGQDVALRCDPISGHVSLFWYQQALGQGPEFLTYFQNEAQLDKSGLPSDRFFAERPEGSVSTLKIQRTQQEDSAVYLCASSSDRGHNEQFFGPGTRLTVL.

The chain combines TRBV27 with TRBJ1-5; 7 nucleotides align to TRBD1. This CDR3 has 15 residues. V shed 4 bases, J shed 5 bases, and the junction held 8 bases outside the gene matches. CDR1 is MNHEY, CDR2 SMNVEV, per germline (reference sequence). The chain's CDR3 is CASSSRQGRDQPQHF. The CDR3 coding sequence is TGTGCCAGCAGTTCAAGACAGGGTAGGGATCAGCCCCAGCATTTT.

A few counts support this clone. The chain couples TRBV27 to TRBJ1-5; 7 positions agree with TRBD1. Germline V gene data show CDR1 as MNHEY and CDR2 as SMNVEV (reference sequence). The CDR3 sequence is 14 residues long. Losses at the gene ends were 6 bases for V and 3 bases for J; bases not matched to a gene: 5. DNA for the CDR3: TGTGCCAGCAGCATGACAGGGTACAATCAGCCCCAGCATTTT. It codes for CASSMTGYNQPQHF.

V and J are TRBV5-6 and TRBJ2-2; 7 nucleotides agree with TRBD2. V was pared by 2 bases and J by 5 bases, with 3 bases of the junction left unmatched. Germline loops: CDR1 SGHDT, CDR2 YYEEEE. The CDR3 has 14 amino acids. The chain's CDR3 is CASSFAGETGELFF. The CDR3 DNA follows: TGTGCCAGCAGCTTTGCGGGGGAAACCGGGGAGCTGTTTTTT.

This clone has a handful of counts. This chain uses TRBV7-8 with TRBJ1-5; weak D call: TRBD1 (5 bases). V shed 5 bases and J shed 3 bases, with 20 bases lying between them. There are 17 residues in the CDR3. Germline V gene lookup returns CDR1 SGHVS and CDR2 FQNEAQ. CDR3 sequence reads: CASSARGAFLTNQPQHF. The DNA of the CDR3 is TGTGCCAGCAGCGCCCGCGGGGCCTTCCTTACCAATCAGCCCCAGCATTTT.

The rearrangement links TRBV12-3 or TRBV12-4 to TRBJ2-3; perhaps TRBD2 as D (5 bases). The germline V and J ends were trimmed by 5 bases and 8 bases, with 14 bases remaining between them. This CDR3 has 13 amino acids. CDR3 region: CASSTRVPPTQYF. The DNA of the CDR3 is TGTGCCAGCAGTACGCGGGTCCCCCCTACGCAGTATTTT.

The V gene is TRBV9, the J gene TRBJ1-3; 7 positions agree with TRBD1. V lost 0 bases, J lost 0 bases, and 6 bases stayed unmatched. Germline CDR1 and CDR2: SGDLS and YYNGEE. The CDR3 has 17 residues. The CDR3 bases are TGTGCCAGCAGCGTAGGAGGAGGGGGCCTCTCTGGAAACACCATATATTTT. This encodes CASSVGGGGLSGNTIYF.

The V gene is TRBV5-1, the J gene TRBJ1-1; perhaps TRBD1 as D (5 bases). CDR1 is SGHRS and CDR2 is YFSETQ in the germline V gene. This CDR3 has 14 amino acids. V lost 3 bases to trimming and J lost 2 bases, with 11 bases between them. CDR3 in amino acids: CASSWSGGNTEAFF. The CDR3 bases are TGCGCCAGCAGCTGGTCCGGGGGTAACACTGAAGCTTTCTTT.

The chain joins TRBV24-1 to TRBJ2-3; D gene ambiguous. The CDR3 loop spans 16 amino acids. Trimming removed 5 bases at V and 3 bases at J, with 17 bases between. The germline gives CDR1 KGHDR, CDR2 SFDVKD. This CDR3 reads CATSGLGGRGTDTQYF. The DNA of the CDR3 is TGTGCCACCAGTGGTTTAGGCGGCCGAGGAACAGATACGCAGTATTTT.

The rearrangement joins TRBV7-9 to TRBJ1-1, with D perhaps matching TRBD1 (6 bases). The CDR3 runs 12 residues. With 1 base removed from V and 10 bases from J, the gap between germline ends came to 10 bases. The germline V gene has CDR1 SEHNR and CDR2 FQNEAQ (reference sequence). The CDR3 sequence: CASSLEQGRAFF. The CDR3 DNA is TGTGCCAGCAGCTTAGAGCAGGGGCGAGCTTTCTTT.